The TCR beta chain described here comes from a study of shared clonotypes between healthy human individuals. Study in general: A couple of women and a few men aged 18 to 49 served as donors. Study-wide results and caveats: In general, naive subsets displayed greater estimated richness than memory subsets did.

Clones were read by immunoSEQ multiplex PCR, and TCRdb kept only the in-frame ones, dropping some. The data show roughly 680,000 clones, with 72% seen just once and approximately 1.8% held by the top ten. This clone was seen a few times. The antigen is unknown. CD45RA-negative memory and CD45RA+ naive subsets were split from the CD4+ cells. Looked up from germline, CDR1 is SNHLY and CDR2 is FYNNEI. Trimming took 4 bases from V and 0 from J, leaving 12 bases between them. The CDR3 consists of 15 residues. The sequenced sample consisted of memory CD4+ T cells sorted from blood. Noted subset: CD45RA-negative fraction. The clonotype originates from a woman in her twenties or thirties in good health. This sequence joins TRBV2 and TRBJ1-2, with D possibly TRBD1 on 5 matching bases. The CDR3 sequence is CASSAQAQTNYGYTF. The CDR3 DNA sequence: TGTGCCAGCAGTGCACAGGCCCAAACTAACTATGGCTACACCTTC.